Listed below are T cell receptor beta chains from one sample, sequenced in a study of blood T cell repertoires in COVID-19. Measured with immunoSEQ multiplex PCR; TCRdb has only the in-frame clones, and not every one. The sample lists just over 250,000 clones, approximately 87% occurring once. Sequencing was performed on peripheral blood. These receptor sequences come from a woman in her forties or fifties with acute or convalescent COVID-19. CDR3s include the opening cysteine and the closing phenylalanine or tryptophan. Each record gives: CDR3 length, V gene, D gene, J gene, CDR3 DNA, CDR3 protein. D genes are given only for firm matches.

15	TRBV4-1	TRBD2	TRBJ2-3	TGCGCCAGCAGCCAGGGACTAGCGGGAGTTGGGACGCAGTATTTT	CASSQGLAGVGTQYF
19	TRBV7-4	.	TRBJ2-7	TGTGCCAGCAGCTTAGTCTACGCTCTTCGTGGCGGCACTACCTACGAGCAGTACTTC	CASSLVYALRGGTTYEQYF
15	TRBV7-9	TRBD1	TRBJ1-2	TGTGCCAGCACCCTAGTAAGGGGGCGGATCGACGGCTACACCTTC	CASTLVRGRIDGYTF
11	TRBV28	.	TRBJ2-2	TGTGCCAGCGCAACTCCCGGGGAGCTGTTTTTT	CASATPGELFF
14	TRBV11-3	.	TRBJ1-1	TGTGCCAGCAGCTTAGCGGGGGTGAACACTGAAGCTTTCTTT	CASSLAGVNTEAFF
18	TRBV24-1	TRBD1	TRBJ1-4	TGTGCCACCAGCAGCGGTAGGGGGCGAAGTTCAACTAATGAAAAACTGTTTTTT	CATSSGRGRSSTNEKLFF
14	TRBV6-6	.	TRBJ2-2	TGTGCCAGCGCCTGGGGCAGAGACACCGGGGAGCTGTTTTTT	CASAWGRDTGELFF
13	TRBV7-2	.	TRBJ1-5	TGTGCCAGCAGCTTATCGAGGGATCAGCCCCAGCATTTT	CASSLSRDQPQHF
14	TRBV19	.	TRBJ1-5	TGTGCCAGTAGTCCAGGGGTCTACAATCAGCCCCAGCATTTT	CASSPGVYNQPQHF
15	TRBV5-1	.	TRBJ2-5	TGCGCCAGCAGCTTGTTTTCGTCAGGGGGGGAGACCCAGTACTTC	CASSLFSSGGETQYF
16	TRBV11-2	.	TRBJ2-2	TGTGCCAGCAGCTCCCCCAGGCGGGCGTACACCGGGGAGCTGTTTTTT	CASSSPRRAYTGELFF
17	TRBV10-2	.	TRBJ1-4	TGCGCCAGCAGCGAGAGGGACCGGGGGAGGGCTAATGAAAAACTGTTTTTT	CASSERDRGRANEKLFF
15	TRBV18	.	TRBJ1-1	TGTGCCAGCTCACCACCGGTCAGGATAAACACTGAAGCTTTCTTT	CASSPPVRINTEAFF
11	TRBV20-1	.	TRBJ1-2	TGCAGTGGTATGGATCAGGCTGGCTACACCTTC	CSGMDQAGYTF
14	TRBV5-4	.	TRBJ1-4	TGTGCCAGCAGCTTGATTGAGGGGGGGGAAAAACTGTTTTTT	CASSLIEGGEKLFF
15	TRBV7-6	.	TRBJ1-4	TGTGCCAGCAGCTTTGGAAGGGGCATCGATGAAAAACTGTTTTTT	CASSFGRGIDEKLFF
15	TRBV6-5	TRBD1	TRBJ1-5	TGTGCCAGCAGGACGGCCGGGACAGACAATCAGCCCCAGCATTTT	CASRTAGTDNQPQHF